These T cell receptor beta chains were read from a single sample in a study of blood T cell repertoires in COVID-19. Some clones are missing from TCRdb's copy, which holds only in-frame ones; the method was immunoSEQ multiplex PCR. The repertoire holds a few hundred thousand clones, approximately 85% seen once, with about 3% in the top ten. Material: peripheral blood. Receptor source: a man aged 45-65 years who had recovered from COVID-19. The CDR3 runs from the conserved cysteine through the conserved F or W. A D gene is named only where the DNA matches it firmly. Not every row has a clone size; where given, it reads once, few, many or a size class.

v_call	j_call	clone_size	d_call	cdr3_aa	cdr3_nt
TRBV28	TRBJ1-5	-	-	CASSLAYSNQPQHF	TGTGCCAGCAGTTTGGCATATAGCAATCAGCCCCAGCATTTT
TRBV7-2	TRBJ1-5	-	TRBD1	CASSLDRGQVQPQHF	TGTGCCAGCAGCTTAGACAGGGGGCAGGTTCAGCCCCAGCATTTT
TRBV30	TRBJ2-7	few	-	CAWAGPAGAIYEQYF	TGTGCCTGGGCGGGACCGGCAGGGGCTATCTACGAGCAGTACTTC
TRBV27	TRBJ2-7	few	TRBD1	CASSDRQGAYDEQYF	TGTGCCAGCAGCGACCGACAGGGGGCGTACGACGAGCAGTACTTC
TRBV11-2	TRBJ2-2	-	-	CASSPGTNTGELFF	TGTGCCAGCAGTCCCGGGACGAACACCGGGGAGCTGTTTTTT
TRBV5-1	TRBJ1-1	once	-	CASSKGSGEKEKAFF	TGCGCCAGCAGCAAGGGGTCAGGGGAAAAGGAAAAAGCTTTCTTT
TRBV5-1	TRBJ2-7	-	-	CASSLVGGTGSYEQYF	TGCGCCAGCAGCTTGGTTGGCGGGACGGGTTCCTACGAGCAGTACTTC
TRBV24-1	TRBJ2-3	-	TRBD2	CATSDPSGREGTDTQYF	TGTGCCACCAGTGACCCTAGCGGGAGGGAGGGCACAGATACGCAGTATTTT
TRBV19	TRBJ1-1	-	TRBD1	CASGQGGTEAFF	TGTGCCAGCGGACAGGGGGGCACTGAAGCTTTCTTT
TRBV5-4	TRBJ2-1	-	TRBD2	CASSLRLAGYNEQFF	TGTGCCAGCAGCTTGAGGCTAGCGGGCTACAATGAGCAGTTCTTC
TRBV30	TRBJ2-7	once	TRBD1	CAWRRQGYEQYF	TGTGCCTGGAGGAGACAGGGGTACGAGCAGTACTTC
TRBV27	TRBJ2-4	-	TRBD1	CASSQNPTGGRDIQYF	TGTGCCAGCAGTCAAAATCCGACAGGGGGACGGGACATTCAGTACTTC
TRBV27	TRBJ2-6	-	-	CASSLTGSGANVLTF	TGTGCCAGCAGTTTAACCGGCTCTGGGGCCAACGTCCTGACTTTC
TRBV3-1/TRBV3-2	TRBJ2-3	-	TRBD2	CASSQPLALNTDTQYF	TGTGCCAGCAGCCAACCACTAGCGCTTAACACAGATACGCAGTATTTT
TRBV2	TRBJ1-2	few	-	CASGDGLRGLGYTF	TGTGCCAGCGGAGACGGGCTGCGGGGGTTAGGCTACACCTTC
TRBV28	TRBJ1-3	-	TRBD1	CASSTTGGAGNTIYF	TGTGCCAGCAGCACAACAGGGGGAGCTGGAAACACCATATATTTT
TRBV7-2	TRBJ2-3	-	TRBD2	CASSLSLGTRTTDTQYF	TGTGCCAGCAGCTTATCTTTAGGGACTAGAACCACAGATACGCAGTATTTT
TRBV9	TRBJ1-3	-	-	CASSVERGGGNTIYF	TGTGCCAGCAGCGTAGAAAGGGGAGGTGGAAACACCATATATTTT
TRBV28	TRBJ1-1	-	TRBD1	CASSFPVTGKTYTEAFF	TGTGCCAGCAGTTTTCCCGTGACAGGGAAGACTTACACTGAAGCTTTCTTT